Described below is a single TCR beta chain sequence and its context. Germline V gene data show CDR1 as SGHAT and CDR2 as FQDESV (reference sequence). The V end was cut by 4 bases, the J end by 7 bases, with 16 bases between. The CDR3 has 15 amino acids. TCRdb analysed the RT-PCR reads with MiXCR anew, one entry per CDR3 protein. The profile shows hundreds of thousands of distinct CDR3 sequences, about 15% of them singletons. The data originate from a study of response to subunit inactivated influenza vaccine. The chain couples TRBV11-1 to TRBJ2-2; D perhaps matches TRBD2 (7 bases). This TCR was recovered from a man aged 45 to 65 who received an inactivated influenza vaccine. The sequenced sample was PBMCs from blood, obtained roughly 2 weeks before vaccination. The CDR3 DNA is TGTGCCAGCAGCTCGAACCGGGGGGCTTACGGGGAGCTGTTTTTT. Amino acids: CASSSNRGAYGELFF. Filled out from reference TRBV11-1 and TRBJ2-2, the complete variable domain reads EAEVAQSPRYKITEKSQAVAFWCDPISGHATLYWYRQILGQGPELLVQFQDESVVDDSQLPKDRFSAERLKGVDSTLKIQPAELGDSAMYLCASSSNRGAYGELFFGEGSRLTVL.